The 23 T cell receptor beta chains below were found in one sample sequenced in a study of T cell responses to AZD1222 COVID-19 vaccine. The assay was immunoSEQ multiplex PCR, and TCRdb's table has in-frame clones only and misses some. This sample has over 110,000 clones; under 95% occur once, and the top ten carry 5.1%. Specimen: peripheral blood, collected on day 0 of AZD1222 vaccination. The receptors shown here come from an adult in good health.

This chain links TRBV6-1 with TRBJ1-4; a possible D gene is TRBD1 (6 bases). CDR3 size: 16 residues. The V end lost 4 bases, the J end lost 2 bases, and 14 bases lay between the germline ends. Germline CDR1 and CDR2: MNHNS and SASEGT. The DNA of the CDR3 is TGTGCCAGCAGTGTATTACAGGGAGGGACTAATGAAAAACTGTTTTTT. It translates to CASSVLQGGTNEKLFF.

In its sample, this clone was seen once. The J gene is TRBJ1-1, the V gene TRBV30; D is uncertain. The CDR3 totals 12 residues. The germline CDR1 and CDR2 sequences are GTSNPN and SVGIG (reference sequence). Trimming cost V 5 bases and J 0 bases, with 7 bases left between them. CDR3 coding DNA: TGTGCCTGGGGAGACATGAACACTGAAGCTTTCTTT. Translated: CAWGDMNTEAFF.

The V call is TRBV7-2, the J call TRBJ1-5, with D possibly TRBD1 on 5 matching bases. V was shortened by 5 bases and J by 2 bases, with 13 bases between the two germline ends. This CDR3 contains 15 residues. Germline loops: CDR1 SGHTA, CDR2 FQGNSA. The CDR3 loop reads CASSPTGGGNQPQHF. The CDR3 DNA is TGTGCCAGCAGCCCCACCGGGGGTGGCAATCAGCCCCAGCATTTT.

The V gene is TRBV12-5, the J gene TRBJ2-1; 14 bases line up with TRBD2. Germline V gene sequence: CDR1 LGHNT, CDR2 FRNRAP. The CDR3 is made up of 22 amino acids. J was trimmed by 9 bases and V by 3 bases; bases with no gene match: 25. CDR3 nucleotides: TGTGCTAGTGGTTTTTTTAGGGATGGTCGGACGGGACTAGCGGGAGTTAAGACTGAGCAGTTCTTC. Translated, it gives CASGFFRDGRTGLAGVKTEQFF.

This clone was seen only once. V usage is TRBV6-5 and J usage is TRBJ1-4; D remains ambiguous. Trimming took 5 bases from V and 4 from J, leaving 11 bases between them. Germline V gene lookup returns CDR1 MNHEY and CDR2 SVGAGI. CDR3 length: 14 residues. CDR3 sequence: CASSRGDHNEKLFF. CDR3 nucleotides: TGTGCCAGCAGTCGGGGTGACCATAATGAAAAACTGTTTTTT.

This clone was counted a single time. The chain recombines TRBV5-6 with TRBJ1-1; D possibly corresponds to TRBD1 (5 bases). CDR3 length: 14 residues. Germline V lookup: CDR1 SGHDT, CDR2 YYEEEE. Trimming took 4 bases from V and 1 from J, leaving 11 bases between them. Here the CDR3 reads CASSAVGTNTEAFF. Here the CDR3 DNA reads TGTGCCAGCAGCGCCGTAGGGACGAACACTGAAGCTTTCTTT.

The chain links TRBV10-1 to TRBJ2-5; D is undetermined. The CDR3 sequence is 12 residues long. V gave up 3 bases and J gave up 5 bases, with 7 bases separating them. Per germline, CDR1 WNHNN and CDR2 SYGVQD (reference sequence). The CDR3: CASSDYLETQYF. The CDR3 DNA is TGCGCCAGCAGTGACTATCTGGAGACCCAGTACTTC.

The chain has TRBV18 and TRBJ2-7, with D possibly called TRBD1 or TRBD2 (5 bases each). Trimming removed 3 bases at V and 4 bases at J, with 16 bases between. From germline, CDR1 is KGHSH and CDR2 LQKENI. The CDR3 length is 15 residues. The DNA for the CDR3 is TGTGCCAGCTCACCGACCGGGGCAGTGCAATACGAGCAGTACTTC. Translation: CASSPTGAVQYEQYF.

The V call is TRBV10-3, the J call TRBJ2-7; 8 positions agree with TRBD1. This CDR3 comprises 13 residues. V lost 3 bases and J lost 9; bases outside the gene matches: 7. Germline assignment: CDR1 ENHRY and CDR2 SYGVKD. The DNA of the CDR3 is TGTGCCATCAGTGACGGGACAGGCATGGTGCAGTACTTC. Translating gives CAISDGTGMVQYF.

This clone showed up just once. The chain has TRBV10-3 and TRBJ2-2, with D maybe TRBD2 (6 bases). Germline CDR1 and CDR2: ENHRY and SYGVKD. The CDR3 consists of 13 residues. V lost 6 bases, J lost 4 bases, and 9 bases lay in between. The CDR3: CAISFSGTGELFF. The CDR3 DNA is TGTGCCATCAGCTTTAGCGGCACCGGGGAGCTGTTTTTT.

The chain employs TRBV20-1 and TRBJ2-7, with TRBD2 as a possible D gene (5 bases). This CDR3 spans 13 amino acids. V was clipped by 3 bases and J by 4 bases, with 13 bases between them. Germline V lookup: CDR1 DFQATT, CDR2 SNEGSKA (reference sequence). The CDR3 loop reads CSASSGRGYEQYF. As DNA, the CDR3 is TGCAGTGCTAGTTCTGGTAGAGGGTACGAGCAGTACTTC.

The V call is TRBV9, the J call TRBJ2-2; D ambiguous. V lost 2 bases to trimming and J lost 4 bases, with 6 bases between them. Germline V gene sequence: CDR1 SGDLS, CDR2 YYNGEE. This CDR3 has 13 amino acids. The CDR3 spells CASSVHSTGELFF. In DNA, the CDR3 is TGTGCCAGCAGCGTCCATTCCACCGGGGAGCTGTTTTTT.

This clone was seen once. The rearrangement joins TRBV13 to TRBJ1-3; the match to TRBD1 covers 8 bases. This CDR3 has 15 amino acids. V lost 5 bases and J lost 1; bases outside the gene matches: 4. CDR1 PRHDT and CDR2 FYEKMQ come from the germline V gene (reference sequence). CDR3 nucleotides: TGTGCCAGCAGCCCGCGGACAGGGTCTGGAAACACCATATATTTT. Protein product: CASSPRTGSGNTIYF.

This chain connects TRBV6-5 to TRBJ1-4; TRBD1 is a possible D gene (5 bases). The germline gives CDR1 MNHEY, CDR2 SVGAGI. The CDR3 covers 14 residues. The V end was cut by 5 bases, the J end by 7 bases, with 14 bases between. CDR3 sequence (DNA): TGTGCCAGCAGTAAGGGACGTGGGTTTGAAAAACTGTTTTTT. Amino acid sequence: CASSKGRGFEKLFF.

CDR3 amino acids: CASRADRVRSPLHF. The CDR3 DNA follows: TGTGCCAGCAGAGCCGACAGGGTACGGTCACCCCTCCACTTT. The rearrangement links TRBV2 to TRBJ1-6; 7 bases fit TRBD1. Per the germline V gene, CDR1 is SNHLY and CDR2 is FYNNEI. The CDR3 has 14 amino acids. V gave up 6 bases and J gave up 10 bases; unmatched junction bases: 9.

This clone has a single count. The rearrangement links TRBV12-3 or TRBV12-4 to TRBJ2-5, with D unclear. The CDR3 is 12 amino acids. The V and J ends lost 7 bases and 5 bases respectively, with 11 bases between them. CDR3 protein: CASKKNGETQYF. As DNA, the CDR3 is TGTGCCAGCAAGAAGAATGGGGAGACCCAGTACTTC.

This clone was seen once. This chain links TRBV10-3 with TRBJ1-2, with D unclear. The germline V and J ends were trimmed by 7 bases and 8 bases, with 8 bases remaining between them. This CDR3 spans 10 amino acids. Germline V lookup: CDR1 ENHRY, CDR2 SYGVKD. Written as DNA, the CDR3 is TGTGCCATCACCCTAGTAGGCTACACCTTC. Amino acids: CAITLVGYTF.

J is TRBJ2-2 and V is TRBV2; D is undetermined. Trimming took off 7 bases at V and 4 bases at J, with 4 bases between the two ends. The CDR3 is 11 amino acids. CDR1 SNHLY and CDR2 FYNNEI come from the germline V gene. CDR3 amino acids: CASTFTGELFF. CDR3 DNA sequence: TGTGCCAGCACCTTCACCGGGGAGCTGTTTTTT.

The genes are TRBV6-2 or TRBV6-3 and TRBJ1-1, with D maybe TRBD1 (5 bases). Germline V CDR1 and CDR2: MNHEY, SVGEGT. This CDR3 has 11 amino acids. The ends were cut back, 6 bases at V and 8 bases at J, with 10 bases in the middle. The CDR3, as DNA: TGTGCCAGCAGCCAGGGAGCCGAAGCTTTCTTT. Translated, it gives CASSQGAEAFF.

The chain is built from TRBV7-6 and TRBJ2-7, with D tentatively TRBD1 (6 bases). The CDR3 sequence is 13 residues long. Trimming stripped 2 bases from V and 6 bases from J, with 11 bases between. The V gene's germline CDR1 is SGHVS and CDR2 FNYEAQ. The CDR3 nucleotides read TGTGCCAGCAGCTTAAGGGGGACGGGCGAGCAGTACTTC. Its translation is CASSLRGTGEQYF.

This clone has just one count. The genes are TRBV7-9 and TRBJ1-6; a possible D gene is TRBD1 (6 bases). This CDR3 is 18 amino acids long. Trimming removed 4 bases at V and 0 bases at J, with 16 bases between. In germline, CDR1 is SEHNR, CDR2 FQNEAQ (reference sequence). CDR3 in DNA: TGTGCCAGCAGCTCCTTAGACGGGACAAGCTCCTATAATTCACCCCTCCACTTT. Its translation: CASSSLDGTSSYNSPLHF.

CDR3 nucleotide sequence: TGTGCCAGCAGCGTGCAAACCTACACTGAAGCTTTCTTT. As protein: CASSVQTYTEAFF. V gene TRBV7-2 combines with J gene TRBJ1-1; D not certain. Germline V CDR1 and CDR2: SGHTA, FQGNSA. The CDR3 is 13 residues long. V was pared by 5 bases and J by 3 bases, with 10 bases between.

This chain joins TRBV5-4 and TRBJ2-3; possibly TRBD1 for D (6 bases). This CDR3 comprises 15 residues. The germline CDR1 and CDR2 sequences are SGHNT and YYREEE (reference sequence). The germline V and J ends were trimmed by 4 bases and 0 bases, with 12 bases remaining between them. The chain's CDR3 is CASSTGQPSTDTQYF. The CDR3 region has the DNA TGTGCCAGCAGCACCGGACAGCCTAGCACAGATACGCAGTATTTT.